One TCR beta chain is described in this entry. There is no known antigen for this receptor. Within one base of it there is no much larger clone, and no base qualities were kept. The meaning of the sample's treatment or condition label: some 20 received Ad26.COV2.S at low or high dose, single or two shots; 5 received placebo; per-sample allocation not given. Repertoires of vaccine and placebo recipients were sequenced from samples collected on day 63 after the first injection. Between 29 July and 7 August 2020, Cohort 1b enrolled around 24 adults aged 18-55 years at one site in Boston, USA. Ad26.COV2.S was a replication-incompetent adenovirus type 26 vector expressing a prefusion-stabilized SARS-CoV-2 spike protein from the original Wuhan strain. TCRbeta CDR3 regions were sequenced with the immunoSEQ Assay. After extraction, genomic DNA underwent amplification by bias-controlled multiplex PCR, followed by high-throughput sequencing. The published analysis was carried out like this. To quantify the absolute abundance of every unique TCRbeta CDR3 region, sequences were collapsed and filtered. T cell fraction was estimated by normalizing TCRbeta template counts to usable DNA, with usable DNA measured through amplification of reference genes found in all nucleated cells. Repertoire TCRs were annotated as SARS-CoV-2-specific by exact matching of V gene, CDR3 amino acid sequence and J gene to a known reactive TCR set. MIRA supplied the reference SARS-CoV-2 TCR set, which was filtered for enrichment in COVID-19-positive ImmuneCODE repertoires so that public or cross-reactive TCRs were removed. Drawing on the MIRA antigens, annotated TCRs were analysed further at the level of specific ORF or position within ORF. Depth was the summed frequency of annotated unique rearrangements, while breadth was defined as annotated unique rearrangements over total unique productive rearrangements. Two-sided Wilcoxon rank-sum tests were used to compare TCR breadth between groups. The clones in this table, taken by TCRdb from immuneACCESS, are in-frame only. Not every clone is retained; where verified, under half of the shortfall comes from an unresolved V gene, and the cause of the rest is unknown. Clonal size and the V and J genes are those of that table, whereas D and trimming came from the DNA. The sample table lists 400,000 to 500,000 clones, roughly 89% of them with a count of one. The ten most abundant clones make up approximately 2.5% of the sample.

This entry comes from a study of Ad26.COV2.S vaccination and SARS-CoV-2 variants (dated by TCRdb to the early 2020s). About the study as a whole: Vaccine-arm donors came from COV1001, a multicentre, randomized, double-blind, placebo-controlled phase I-IIa trial of Ad26.COV2.S in healthy adults. Dosing of Ad26.COV2.S was intramuscular, at either 5x10^10 or 1x10^11 viral particles, delivered as one shot or as two shots spaced 56 days apart. TCRbeta repertoire sequencing was used to assess the specificity and breadth of SARS-CoV-2-reactive T cell receptors after Ad26.COV2.S vaccination. A total of about 30 samples were included in the TCR-sequenced set, comprising around 19 Ad26.COV2.S vaccine recipients, 5 placebo recipients and 8 SARS-CoV-2 convalescent individuals. Trial participants were randomized into five groups of five, in which low-dose or high-dose Ad26.COV2.S was given once or twice, or placebo was given on both occasions. Blinding of investigators to trial group allocation was maintained during experiments and outcome assessment. The research as a whole found: Compared with placebo recipients, Ad26.COV2.S recipients showed higher spike-specific TCR breadth (P = 0.0014). Comparing responses between vaccine doses or regimens was not something the study was powered to do. Non-spike TCR breadth was comparable between vaccine and placebo recipients, consistent with the vaccine containing only spike. After vaccination, spike-specific CD8+ and CD4+ T cell responses were reported to show substantial breadth. According to the authors, total T cell responses may have been underestimated by the TCR breadth and depth analyses.

The junction carries 17 bases between V and J, which are trimmed by 4 bases and 10 bases respectively. Via the germline V gene, CDR1 is SGHTA and CDR2 FQGNSA. From the cysteine through the phenylalanine, the CDR3 covers 15 amino acids. Of all the DNA, just the CDR3 is kept, 45 bases in frame from base 1. The starting material was peripheral blood, obtained in a trial of Ad26.COV2.S vaccine versus placebo. This chain joins TRBV7-2 to TRBJ1-6; the D gene lacks a confident call. This TCR came from a person between 18 and 60 years old who received the Ad26.COV2.S COVID-19 vaccine or a placebo. CDR3 reads: CASSSGDWVGSPLHF. The DNA sequence is given as TGTGCCAGCAGCTCCGGTGACTGGGTAGGGTCACCCCTCCACTTT. Outside the CDR3, residues come from the reference TRBV7-2 and TRBJ1-6 proteins, so the full variable domain is: GAGVSQSPSNKVTEKGKDVELRCDPISGHTALYWYRQSLGQGLEFLIYFQGNSAPDKSGLPSDRFSAERTGGSVSTLTIQRTQQEDSAVYLCASSSGDWVGSPLHFGNGTRLTVT.